These T cell receptor beta chains were read from a single sample in a study of T cell changes during pregnancy in multiple sclerosis. TCRdb's table, derived via immunoSEQ multiplex PCR, lists solely in-frame clones and lacks some. The table shows 30,000 to 40,000 clones, with over 80% occurring only once. Source: CD4+ T cells from peripheral blood mononuclear cells, taken in the third trimester of pregnancy. Receptor source: a female donor in good health, enrolled as a control in a pregnancy study. Both conserved end residues are part of each CDR3. The order of the fields is J gene, V gene, clone size, D gene, CDR3 DNA, CDR3 protein. A D gene is named only where the DNA matches it firmly. Clone size, where shown, is once, few, many, or a class for clones that have expanded.

>TRBJ2-7|TRBV7-9|once|TRBD2
TGTGCCAGCAGCTTGACTAGCGGGAGCCTCTACGAGCAGTACTTC
CASSLTSGSLYEQYF
>TRBJ2-1|TRBV5-1|NA|TRBD2
TGCGCCAGCAGTTACCTGGGGGGGGGCAATGAGCAGTTCTTC
CASSYLGGGNEQFF
>TRBJ2-7|TRBV5-4|once|TRBD1
TGTGCCAGCAGCGGGGGGACAGGGTCCTCCTACGAGCAGTACTTC
CASSGGTGSSYEQYF
>TRBJ2-5|TRBV5-6|NA|NA
TGTGCCAGCAGCTTGCAGGGGAATTATGAGACCCAGTACTTC
CASSLQGNYETQYF
>TRBJ2-2|TRBV18|NA|TRBD2
TGTGCCAGCTCAAGCGGGGGGACCGGGGAGCTGTTTTTT
CASSSGGTGELFF
>TRBJ1-1|TRBV28|NA|TRBD1
TGTGCCAGCAGTTCCTATACAGGGGCGAACACTGAAGCTTTCTTT
CASSSYTGANTEAFF
>TRBJ1-1|TRBV19|NA|NA
TGTGCCAGTAGTATTCAGGGCGACACTGAAGCTTTCTTT
CASSIQGDTEAFF
>TRBJ2-2|TRBV6-1|NA|NA
TGTGCCAGCAGACTCGACAGGACGAACACCGGGGAGCTGTTTTTT
CASRLDRTNTGELFF
>TRBJ2-3|TRBV5-4|NA|TRBD2
TGTGCCAGCAGCTCAATTAGCGGGAGGGCCCAAGATACGCAGTATTTT
CASSSISGRAQDTQYF
>TRBJ1-1|TRBV5-1|NA|NA
TGCGCCAGCAGCTCGACCATACAGGGAAATGAGGCTTTCTTT
CASSSTIQGNEAFF
>TRBJ1-1|TRBV18|NA|NA
TGTGCCAGCTCACCACCAGGGAGCACTGAAGCTTTCTTT
CASSPPGSTEAFF
>TRBJ1-1|TRBV10-3|NA|NA
TGTGCCATCAGTGAGTCCGGTGGGCGAGACACTGAAGCTTTCTTT
CAISESGGRDTEAFF
>TRBJ1-1|TRBV27|NA|TRBD1
TGTGCCAGCAGTTTGGGGACAGGGCGGAACACTGAAGCTTTCTTT
CASSLGTGRNTEAFF
>TRBJ2-3|TRBV5-6|NA|NA
TGTGCCAGCAGCTTGCAGATTAGCACAGATACGCAGTATTTT
CASSLQISTDTQYF
>TRBJ2-7|TRBV27|NA|TRBD1
TGTGCCAGCAGTTCGGGCTTACAGGGGAGCGAGCAGTACTTC
CASSSGLQGSEQYF
>TRBJ1-2|TRBV28|NA|TRBD1
TGTGCCAGCAGTTTCCCGGACAGGGCCAACTATGGCTACACCTTC
CASSFPDRANYGYTF
>TRBJ2-2|TRBV2|NA|TRBD1
TGTGCCAGCAGACAGGGGGCCGGGGAGCTGTTTTTT
CASRQGAGELFF
>TRBJ2-1|TRBV7-3|NA|NA
TGTGCCAGCAGCTCAGGGCCCTCTCGTAGGGATGAGCAGTTCTTC
CASSSGPSRRDEQFF
>TRBJ2-7|TRBV5-6|NA|TRBD1
TGTGCCAGCAGCTTGTTAGGGGGACAGGGGGACGACGAGCAGTACTTC
CASSLLGGQGDDEQYF
>TRBJ1-3|TRBV6-5|NA|TRBD1
TGTGCCAGCACCAAATTAGGGGGCTTGAGAAACACCATATATTTT
CASTKLGGLRNTIYF
>TRBJ1-5|TRBV29-1|few|NA
TGCAGCGTTGGGGCCCGCGATCAGCCCCAGCATTTT
CSVGARDQPQHF
>TRBJ1-2|TRBV2|NA|TRBD1
TGTGCCAGCTTACAGGGGTTTTTTGACTATGGCTACACCTTC
CASLQGFFDYGYTF
>TRBJ1-2|TRBV6-6|NA|NA
TGTGCCAGCAGTTACCCGGAGGGCTATGGCTACACCTTC
CASSYPEGYGYTF
>TRBJ1-2|TRBV6-5|NA|TRBD1
TGTGCCAGCGGGACAGGGAGTGGCAATGGCTACACCTTC
CASGTGSGNGYTF
>TRBJ2-1|TRBV19|few|TRBD2
TGTGCCAGTAGTACCTCCGGGACTAGCGGCAATGAGCAGTTCTTC
CASSTSGTSGNEQFF
>TRBJ1-1|TRBV6-1|NA|TRBD1
TGTGCCAGCAGTGATTCAACAGGGGGCGTTGAAGCTTTCTTT
CASSDSTGGVEAFF
>TRBJ1-3|TRBV7-8|NA|TRBD1
TGTGCCAGCAGCTTAAGGCAGGGGGCATACGGAAACACCATATATTTT
CASSLRQGAYGNTIYF
>TRBJ1-1|TRBV15|NA|NA
TGTGCCACCAGCAGACCAGAGACAGGGAACACTGAAGCTTTCTTT
CATSRPETGNTEAFF
>TRBJ1-5|TRBV5-1|NA|NA
TGCGCCAGCAGGGCAGAGACGGGGAATCAGCCCCAGCATTTT
CASRAETGNQPQHF
>TRBJ2-7|TRBV10-3|NA|TRBD2
TGTGCCACACTACTAGCGGGGTCCTACGAGCAGTACTTC
CATLLAGSYEQYF
>TRBJ2-1|TRBV11-2|NA|TRBD1
TGTGCCAGCAGCTTGCAACCGGGACAGAGGCGGCGGGCGCAGTTCTTC
CASSLQPGQRRRAQFF
>TRBJ2-7|TRBV4-2|NA|NA
TGTGCCAGCAGCCAAGATTTTACGCGGTCAGAGCAGTACTTC
CASSQDFTRSEQYF
>TRBJ2-1|TRBV5-4|NA|TRBD2
TGTGCCAGCGACTCTAGCGGGGGGGCGTTCAATGAGCAGTTCTTC
CASDSSGGAFNEQFF
>TRBJ2-1|TRBV7-6|once|TRBD2
TGTGCCAGCAGCCTTGGACTAGCGGATGAGCAGTTCTTC
CASSLGLADEQFF
>TRBJ2-1|TRBV6-4|NA|TRBD1
TGTGCCAGCAGTGGACAGGGGATGAACAATGAGCAGTTCTTC
CASSGQGMNNEQFF